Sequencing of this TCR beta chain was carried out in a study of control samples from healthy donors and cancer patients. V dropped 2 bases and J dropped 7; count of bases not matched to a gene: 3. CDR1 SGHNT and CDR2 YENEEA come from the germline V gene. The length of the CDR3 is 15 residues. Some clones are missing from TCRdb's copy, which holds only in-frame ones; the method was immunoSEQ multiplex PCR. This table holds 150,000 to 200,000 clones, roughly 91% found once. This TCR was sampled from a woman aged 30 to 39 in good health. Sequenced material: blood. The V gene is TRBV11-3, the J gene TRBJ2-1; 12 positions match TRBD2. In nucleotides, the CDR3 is TGTGCCAGCAGCTTACTAGCGGGAGGGAAAAATGAGCAGTTCTTC. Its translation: CASSLLAGGKNEQFF.